Listed below are T cell receptor beta chains from one sample, sequenced in a study of shared clonotypes between healthy human individuals. Libraries were prepared by immunoSEQ multiplex PCR; TCRdb keeps only in-frame clonotypes and omits some of them. Of approximately 1.4 million clones detected, about 98% appear once; the ten largest clones hold roughly 0.4%. The sample was naive CD4+ T cells sorted from blood. The receptors derive from a man aged 30-40 years in good health. Each CDR3 is given without its conserved first and last residue. Fields, in order: V gene, clone size, D gene, CDR3 protein. The D gene is left open where the match is weak. Clone size is not always given. Where it is, it says once, few, many or a class for expanded clones.

v_gene: TRBV28; abundance: .; d_gene: .; CDR3aa: ASSLPLPNEQY
v_gene: TRBV6-6; abundance: .; d_gene: .; CDR3aa: ASGLADTQY
v_gene: TRBV18; abundance: .; d_gene: .; CDR3aa: ASSPTDGNIQY
v_gene: TRBV28; abundance: once; d_gene: .; CDR3aa: ASSSRTRWGEQY
v_gene: TRBV2; abundance: few; d_gene: .; CDR3aa: ASRRRQMNTEAF
v_gene: TRBV18; abundance: .; d_gene: .; CDR3aa: ASSPNANTEAF
v_gene: TRBV27; abundance: once; d_gene: TRBD2; CDR3aa: ASSPYRDSGRITDTQY
v_gene: TRBV5-1; abundance: .; d_gene: .; CDR3aa: ATALDTGNYGYT
v_gene: TRBV9; abundance: .; d_gene: TRBD2; CDR3aa: ASSVGSSGNKNIQY
v_gene: TRBV19; abundance: .; d_gene: TRBD1; CDR3aa: ASRPGQGAYEQY
v_gene: TRBV27; abundance: .; d_gene: TRBD1; CDR3aa: ASREDREGEQY
v_gene: TRBV7-8; abundance: .; d_gene: TRBD1; CDR3aa: ASSLGGRDRTYEQY
v_gene: TRBV5-1; abundance: .; d_gene: TRBD1; CDR3aa: ASSHQTGALQETQY
v_gene: TRBV13; abundance: .; d_gene: TRBD1; CDR3aa: ASSLQGQGFNEQY
v_gene: TRBV7-2; abundance: once; d_gene: .; CDR3aa: ASSSSGTIYNEQF
v_gene: TRBV25-1; abundance: once; d_gene: .; CDR3aa: ASQISGANVLT
v_gene: TRBV4-3; abundance: once; d_gene: .; CDR3aa: ASSPQVSSYEQY
v_gene: TRBV4-3; abundance: .; d_gene: TRBD2; CDR3aa: ASSQGGGPYNEQF